The 24 T cell receptor beta chains below were found in one sample sequenced in a study of T cells after yellow fever vaccination. TCRdb re-analysed the 5' RACE reads in MiXCR, keeping a single row per CDR3 protein. The repertoire holds 200,000 to 300,000 distinct CDR3 sequences, with approximately 6.3% as singletons. Source: CD4+ T cells sorted from PBMCs, taken on the day of the yellow fever booster vaccination. The receptor set was obtained from a man younger than 45 who received the YFV17D yellow fever vaccine.

This chain uses TRBV20-1 with TRBJ1-6, with TRBD1 as a possible D gene (5 bases). Germline values: CDR1 DFQATT, CDR2 SNEGSKA (reference sequence). The CDR3 runs to 14 residues. V was clipped by 2 bases and J by 10 bases, with 15 bases between them. This chain's CDR3 is CSARLDTGSSPLHF. The CDR3 nucleotides read TGCAGTGCTAGATTGGACACGGGTTCATCACCCCTCCACTTT.

This clonotype was picked up a small number of times. The chain joins TRBV20-1 to TRBJ1-5; 7 bases line up with TRBD1. CDR1 and CDR2 (germline): DFQATT, SNEGSKA (reference sequence). This CDR3 contains 14 residues. The J segment lost 5 bases and the V segment lost 4 bases, leaving 8 bases of the junction unmatched. DNA of the CDR3: TGCAGTGCTAACAGGGGACGGGAAGATCAGCCCCAGCATTTT. This gives the protein CSANRGREDQPQHF.

The V and J genes are TRBV10-3 and TRBJ2-3; 9 bases align to TRBD1. Trimming removed 4 bases from V and 2 bases from J; junction bases left unmatched: 10. Germline V CDR1 and CDR2: ENHRY, SYGVKD. The CDR3 loop spans 17 amino acids. In DNA form, the CDR3 reads TGTGCCATCAGTGGATTCCGGGACAGGGCGACCACAGATACGCAGTATTTT. Translated: CAISGFRDRATTDTQYF.

The rearrangement uses TRBV19 and TRBJ2-1; the match to TRBD1 covers 7 bases. The CDR3 runs 13 residues. The V gene's germline CDR1 is LNHDA and CDR2 SQIVND (reference sequence). The V gene end was trimmed by 3 bases and the J gene end by 7 bases; junction bases not matched to a gene: 3. The CDR3 sequence: CASSMRRGNEQFF. CDR3 coding DNA: TGTGCCAGTAGTATGCGCAGGGGGAATGAGCAGTTCTTC.

Ten or more counts support this clonotype. The chain employs TRBV18 and TRBJ1-1; D gene uncertain. This CDR3 has 16 residues. Germline lookup yields CDR1 KGHSH and CDR2 LQKENI. Trimming left V 1 base short and J 4 bases short, with 16 bases between. The CDR3 reads CASSPRDGTPGTEAFF. The CDR3 bases are TGTGCCAGCTCACCACGAGACGGCACACCGGGCACTGAAGCTTTCTTT.

This clonotype was seen at least ten times. The genes are TRBV12-3 or TRBV12-4 and TRBJ1-2; 12 nucleotides line up with TRBD1. This CDR3 contains 13 residues. The V and J ends lost 5 bases and 6 bases, in that order; junction bases with no gene match: 1. CDR3 sequence (DNA): TGTGCCAGCAGTCGGGACAGGGGGCATGGCTACACCTTC. This translates into CASSRDRGHGYTF.

The table lists this clonotype with a few counts. V gene TRBV20-1 combines with J gene TRBJ1-5; 7 bases fit TRBD1. The trim removed 6 bases at V and 6 bases at J, leaving 8 bases unmatched. This CDR3 comprises 13 residues. Per the germline V gene, CDR1 is DFQATT and CDR2 is SNEGSKA (reference sequence). CDR3 bases: TGCAGTGCGTCGGCAGGGGGACTTCAGCCCCAGCATTTT. Encoded protein: CSASAGGLQPQHF.

The V call is TRBV20-1, the J call TRBJ2-1, with D unclear. The V end was cut by 0 bases, the J end by 0 bases, with 9 bases between. Germline V lookup: CDR1 DFQATT, CDR2 SNEGSKA (reference sequence). This CDR3 region has 15 residues. The CDR3 spells CSARDLSASYNEQFF. The CDR3 DNA follows: TGCAGTGCTAGAGATCTGTCCGCCTCCTACAATGAGCAGTTCTTC.

A few counts support this clonotype. The chain uses TRBV7-6 and TRBJ2-5, with D perhaps matching TRBD1 (6 bases). CDR1 and CDR2 from the germline V gene are SGHVS and FNYEAQ. The V and J ends lost 5 bases and 5 bases respectively, with 18 bases between them. The CDR3 contains 15 residues. The CDR3 protein is CASSPNYRVRETQYF. As DNA, the CDR3 is TGTGCCAGCAGCCCCAATTACAGGGTGAGGGAGACCCAGTACTTC.

The V gene is TRBV27, the J gene TRBJ2-5; no reliable D call. Trimming took 9 bases from V and 5 from J, leaving 10 bases between them. The CDR3 covers 11 residues. Germline-derived CDR1 and CDR2 are MNHEY and SMNVEV (reference sequence). The CDR3 region is CARGSVETQYF. In DNA form, the CDR3 reads TGTGCCAGGGGAAGTGTGGAGACCCAGTACTTC.

The chain combines TRBV2 with TRBJ2-5, with 11 bases fitting TRBD2. Germline V gives CDR1 SNHLY, CDR2 FYNNEI. CDR3 length: 15 residues. J was trimmed by 5 bases and V by 10 bases; bases with no gene match: 12. CDR3 nucleotides: TGTGCCACCTCCTTAGCGGGAGGGCCGGGGGAGACCCAGTACTTC. Its translation is CATSLAGGPGETQYF.

This chain joins TRBV5-1 and TRBJ2-7; 14 bases fit TRBD2. Germline CDR1 reads SGHRS; CDR2 reads YFSETQ. This CDR3 contains 17 residues. J gave up 1 base and V 7 bases, and 10 bases lay outside the gene matches. CDR3: CASSRSRLAGGSYEQYF. Written as DNA, the CDR3 is TGCGCCAGCTCCCGCTCCCGACTAGCGGGAGGGTCCTACGAGCAGTACTTC.

There are many counts of this clonotype. The rearrangement links TRBV20-1 to TRBJ1-5; 7 bases fit TRBD1. CDR1 DFQATT and CDR2 SNEGSKA come from the germline V gene (reference sequence). V was pared by 6 bases and J by 3 bases, with 5 bases of the junction left unmatched. This CDR3 has 13 amino acids. The CDR3 DNA sequence: TGCAGTGCCCACAGGGGCCTCAATCAGCCCCAGCATTTT. The encoded protein is CSAHRGLNQPQHF.

This clonotype showed up just a few times. The chain recombines TRBV7-9 with TRBJ2-1; 9 bases fit TRBD2. Trimming took 4 bases from V and 10 from J; bases not matched to a gene: 5. The germline V gene has CDR1 SEHNR and CDR2 FQNEAQ (reference sequence). There are 13 residues in the CDR3. The CDR3 nucleotides read TGTGCCAGCAGCTCAGCGGGAGGAAACGAGCAGTTCTTC. Protein: CASSSAGGNEQFF.

V is TRBV10-3 and J is TRBJ2-1, with 11 bases matching TRBD2. Per the germline V gene, CDR1 is ENHRY and CDR2 is SYGVKD. The CDR3 extends over 16 amino acids. The J segment lost 6 bases and the V segment lost 3 bases, leaving 7 bases of the junction unmatched. The CDR3 spells CAISERLAGGSNEQFF. DNA of the CDR3: TGTGCCATCAGTGAAAGGCTAGCGGGGGGAAGCAATGAGCAGTTCTTC.

The chain has TRBV7-9 and TRBJ2-5; possibly TRBD1 or TRBD2 for D (5 bases each). Trimming removed 8 bases at V and 4 bases at J, with 14 bases between. This CDR3 has 13 amino acids. The germline CDR1 and CDR2 sequences are SEHNR and FQNEAQ (reference sequence). DNA for the CDR3: TGTGCCAGCTTACCGGCAGGGAGAGAGACCCAGTACTTC. It specifies CASLPAGRETQYF.

This clonotype was found many times. V and J are TRBV6-1 and TRBJ2-7; D may be TRBD2 (5 bases). The CDR3 runs 12 residues. Trimming removed 6 bases from V and 2 bases from J, with 8 bases in between. CDR1 MNHNS and CDR2 SASEGT come from the germline V gene. The CDR3 DNA is TGTGCCAGCAGGGATAGCGCCTACGAGCAGTACTTC. Its translation: CASRDSAYEQYF.

This clonotype showed up many times. CDR3 nucleotide sequence: TGTGCCAGCAGTTTAGGACAGCAAGGCCGGCAGTTCTTC. It translates to CASSLGQQGRQFF. The chain recombines TRBV12-3 or TRBV12-4 with TRBJ2-1, with a tentative D call TRBD1 (5 bases). The CDR3 consists of 13 residues. V was cut by 1 base and J by 12 bases, with 13 bases left in between.

This clonotype appeared once. J is TRBJ2-7 and V is TRBV5-1; TRBD2 agrees at 16 bases. CDR3 size: 19 residues. Trimming removed 7 bases from V and 2 bases from J; junction bases left unmatched: 15. The V gene's germline CDR1 is SGHRS and CDR2 YFSETQ. The CDR3 loop is CASRQKGLAGGPPTYEQYF. Here the CDR3 DNA reads TGCGCCAGCCGCCAAAAGGGACTAGCGGGAGGGCCTCCCACCTACGAGCAGTACTTC.

This clonotype has just a few counts. The J gene is TRBJ2-7, the V gene TRBV30; 8 bases line up with TRBD2. The germline V gene has CDR1 GTSNPN and CDR2 SVGIG (reference sequence). This CDR3 is built from 13 residues. V lost 2 bases to trimming and J lost 6 bases; unmatched junction nucleotides: 6. As DNA, the CDR3 is TGTGCCTGGAGTTCGGGAGGGACGCGCGAGCAGTACTTC. Translation gives CAWSSGGTREQYF.

The sample holds many counts of this clonotype. The genes are TRBV20-1 and TRBJ2-3; 12 nucleotides align to TRBD2. Trimming at V came to 6 bases and at J to 8 bases, leaving 9 bases not matched to a gene. The germline V gene has CDR1 DFQATT and CDR2 SNEGSKA (reference sequence). The CDR3 has 14 residues. The CDR3 here is CSAHLAGGVSTQYF. DNA of the CDR3: TGCAGTGCCCACCTAGCGGGGGGGGTCAGTACGCAGTATTTT.

The sample holds many counts of this clonotype. The chain uses TRBV12-3 or TRBV12-4 and TRBJ2-7; possible D gene TRBD1, 6 bases. The CDR3 contains 12 residues. Between the trimmed V and J ends, which lost 6 bases and 3 bases, there was a span of 9 bases. CDR3 sequence (DNA): TGTGCCAGCAGACGACAGGACTACGAGCAGTACTTC. Protein product: CASRRQDYEQYF.

CDR3 in amino acids: CSALKPRRYGYTF. The CDR3 bases are TGCAGTGCTCTAAAACCCCGCCGTTATGGCTACACCTTC. The chain carries TRBV20-1 and TRBJ1-2; D not resolved. V gave up 5 bases and J gave up 5 bases, with 15 bases separating them. The CDR3 consists of 13 residues. Per the germline V gene, CDR1 is DFQATT and CDR2 is SNEGSKA (reference sequence).

There are many counts of this clonotype. The chain uses TRBV6-5 and TRBJ2-1; 9 positions match TRBD2. CDR1 is MNHEY and CDR2 is SVGAGI in the germline V gene. J was trimmed by 4 bases and V by 6 bases; bases with no gene match: 7. The CDR3 length is 15 residues. CDR3 region: CASRLTSGAYNEQFF. CDR3 DNA sequence: TGTGCCAGCAGGTTGACTAGCGGAGCATACAATGAGCAGTTCTTC.